One and the same sample provided the 13 T cell receptor beta chains below, sequenced in a study of cytomegalovirus exposure and HLA in healthy donors. The PCR ran on 60 Vbeta and 13 Jbeta primers. Using immunoSEQ multiplex PCR, the repertoire was profiled, and TCRdb retains in-frame clones only, with some absent. Its listing shows about 39,000 clones. The sample taken for sequencing was PBMCs. The receptors were sampled from a woman aged 25-40 years in good health and CMV-seropositive.

The chain joins TRBV28 to TRBJ2-7; 9 bases map to TRBD1. Losses at the gene ends were 5 bases for V and 5 bases for J; bases not matched to a gene: 10. The CDR3 is 15 residues long. Per germline, CDR1 MDHEN and CDR2 SYDVKM. CDR3 nucleotides: TGTGCCAGCAGTCCCCGGACAGGGGCGGGCCACGAGCAGTACTTC. Its translation is CASSPRTGAGHEQYF.

The chain carries TRBV7-8 and TRBJ1-6, with 7 bases identical to TRBD1. The germline V gene encodes CDR1 SGHVS and CDR2 FQNEAQ. This CDR3 spans 20 amino acids. Losses at the gene ends were 1 base for V and 0 bases for J; bases not matched to a gene: 12. The CDR3 here is CASSLETGYSWPSYNSPLHF. The CDR3 DNA reads as TGTGCCAGCAGCTTAGAGACAGGGTATTCGTGGCCCTCCTATAATTCACCCCTCCACTTT.

The chain uses TRBV11-3 and TRBJ2-5; D unresolved. The V end lost 5 bases, the J end lost 5 bases, and 12 bases lay between the germline ends. Germline V lookup: CDR1 SGHNT, CDR2 YENEEA. This CDR3 has 13 amino acids. In nucleotides, the CDR3 is TGTGCCAGCAGCCCCAGCCTCAGGGAGACCCAGTACTTC. Amino acid sequence: CASSPSLRETQYF.

The chain uses TRBV29-1 and TRBJ2-7, with TRBD2 as a possible D gene (5 bases). Germline CDR1 reads SQVTM; CDR2 reads ANQGSEA. The CDR3 length is 11 residues. Trimming stripped 5 bases from V and 5 bases from J, with 10 bases between. The CDR3 nucleotides read TGCAGCGTTTGGGGTAGCGACGAGCAGTACTTC. Its protein product is CSVWGSDEQYF.

V and J are TRBV2 and TRBJ1-2, with TRBD1 matching over 7 bases. Germline loops: CDR1 SNHLY, CDR2 FYNNEI. Trimming cost V 1 base and J 4 bases; bases outside gene matches: 6. The CDR3 is made up of 15 amino acids. DNA for the CDR3: TGTGCCAGCAGTGAAGAGGAGGGGGCCTTCTATGGCTACACCTTC. Its protein product is CASSEEEGAFYGYTF.

This chain links TRBV5-1 with TRBJ2-2; the match to TRBD2 covers 13 bases. Unmatched junction bases numbered 5, after V lost 5 bases and J lost 1 base. This CDR3 has 17 amino acids. Germline V lookup: CDR1 SGHRS, CDR2 YFSETQ. CDR3: CASRRTSGGQNTGELFF. The CDR3 DNA reads TGCGCCAGCAGACGGACTAGCGGGGGCCAGAACACCGGGGAGCTGTTTTTT.

The rearrangement uses TRBV2 and TRBJ2-5; TRBD1 agrees at 11 bases. The ends lost 9 bases at V and 11 bases at J; junction bases unmatched: 17. The CDR3 is 15 residues long. Per the germline V gene, CDR1 is SNHLY and CDR2 is FYNNEI. The CDR3 loop is CASWAPDRGLGEQYF. The CDR3 nucleotides are TGTGCCAGTTGGGCCCCGGACAGGGGGCTTGGGGAGCAGTACTTC.

The V and J genes are TRBV5-4 and TRBJ2-7; tentatively, D is TRBD1 (5 bases). Germline CDR1 and CDR2: SGHNT and YYREEE (reference sequence). V was trimmed by 0 bases and J by 3 bases, leaving 13 bases between them. The CDR3 runs 15 residues. The CDR3, as DNA: TGTGCCAGCAGCTTGGGTGGACAAGGGGACTACGAGCAGTACTTC. Its translation: CASSLGGQGDYEQYF.

This rearrangement joins TRBV7-8 to TRBJ1-5, with 7 bases aligning to TRBD1. J gave up 5 bases and V 4 bases, and 2 bases lay outside the gene matches. Germline V gene data show CDR1 as SGHVS and CDR2 as FQNEAQ. This CDR3 is 13 amino acids long. As DNA, the CDR3 is TGTGCCAGCAGCTCCCAGGGGGATCAGCCCCAGCATTTT. Its protein product is CASSSQGDQPQHF.

Regarding this clone: The sample holds other DNA sequences that translate to the same CDR3. The chain has TRBV4-2 and TRBJ1-2, with 9 positions matching TRBD1. Trimming cost V 5 bases and J 6 bases; bases outside gene matches: 4. The CDR3 covers 13 residues. The V gene's germline CDR1 is LGHNA and CDR2 YNFKEQ. The DNA of the CDR3 is TGTGCCAGCAGCGAGAGGACAGGGGATGGCTACACCTTC. Protein product: CASSERTGDGYTF.

J is TRBJ2-1 and V is TRBV28; 9 nucleotides align to TRBD1. J lost 4 bases, V lost 10 bases, and 5 bases had no gene match. The CDR3 extends over 13 amino acids. In germline, CDR1 is MDHEN, CDR2 SYDVKM. CDR3 protein: CATRGQGYNEQFF. The CDR3 DNA follows: TGTGCCACCCGGGGACAGGGTTACAATGAGCAGTTCTTC.

The chain carries TRBV6-5 and TRBJ1-1; TRBD1 agrees at 7 bases. J was trimmed by 2 bases and V by 0 bases; bases with no gene match: 6. Germline CDR1 MNHEY, CDR2 SVGAGI. This CDR3 contains 16 residues. This CDR3 reads CASSYSGDSLNTEAFF. For the CDR3, the DNA is TGTGCCAGCAGTTACTCCGGGGACAGCCTAAACACTGAAGCTTTCTTT.

The chain carries TRBV2 and TRBJ1-1; D unresolved. V gave up 7 bases and J gave up 5 bases, with 14 bases separating them. Germline values: CDR1 SNHLY, CDR2 FYNNEI. The CDR3 loop spans 13 amino acids. The CDR3 region has the DNA TGTGCCAGCACGCGCGAGGGAGGTACTGAAGCTTTCTTT. Protein product: CASTREGGTEAFF.